The 19 T cell receptor beta chains listed next were all sequenced from one sample in a study of T cells expressing NK-cell markers. Reprocessing the 5' RACE reads, TCRdb reports a single entry for every CDR3 protein and omits DNA. This sample's table reports about 260,000 distinct CDR3 sequences. Sequenced sample: blood T cells: a sorted CD56 or NKG2C T cell subset, CD4+ or CD8+ T cells, or bulk PBMC T cells (not recorded which). These receptors all come from a man between 18 and 35 years old in good health.

The gene calls are TRBV12-3 or TRBV12-4 and TRBJ2-1; TCRdb reports TRBD2, a call that lacks DNA to check it against. The CDR3 contains 12 residues. CDR3: CASSWTSGKQFF.

CDR3: CASSTAGRGTGELFF. The gene calls are TRBV4-1 and TRBJ2-2; the D call from TCRdb, TRBD2, cannot be confirmed without DNA. This CDR3 has 15 residues. Germline CDR1 reads MGHRA; CDR2 reads YSYEKL.

The rearrangement uses TRBV12-3 or TRBV12-4 and TRBJ2-3. CDR3 length: 16 residues. This CDR3 is CASSRLLSGGTDTQYF.

This chain joins TRBV10-3 and TRBJ2-7; TCRdb's assignment of TRBD2 cannot be checked, as there is no DNA. The CDR3 is 15 amino acids. The germline gives CDR1 ENHRY, CDR2 SYGVKD. The CDR3 region is CAISESATSGIEQYF.

This chain links TRBV20-1 with TRBJ1-2; TCRdb lists TRBD1, though no DNA is available to test this call. Germline CDR1 reads DFQATT; CDR2 reads SNEGSKA (reference sequence). This CDR3 has 11 amino acids. CDR3 sequence reads: CSATGGYGYTF.

V is TRBV29-1 and J is TRBJ1-1; no DNA is available, so the TRBD1 call from TCRdb remains unchecked. Germline V gene lookup returns CDR1 SQVTM and CDR2 ANQGSEA. CDR3 length: 12 amino acids. CDR3 protein: CSVIHRDTEAFF.

This rearrangement joins TRBV5-1 to TRBJ2-1. The CDR3 is 16 amino acids. Germline V gives CDR1 SGHRS, CDR2 YFSETQ. This CDR3 is CASSLEEGASYNEQFF.

The chain employs TRBV12-3 or TRBV12-4 and TRBJ1-1. The CDR3 sequence is 13 residues long. The CDR3 is CASTLGPLTEAFF.

This chain's CDR3 is CASSPSSGQGWDEQFF. V gene TRBV7-2 combines with J gene TRBJ2-1; the D call of TRBD1 rests on TCRdb alone, since no DNA is present to check it. CDR1 and CDR2 (germline): SGHTA, FQGNSA. The CDR3 consists of 16 residues.

The CDR3 loop reads CASSSTGGAAYEQYF. The chain couples TRBV5-1 to TRBJ2-7. The CDR3 contains 15 residues. Germline loops: CDR1 SGHRS, CDR2 YFSETQ.

This chain uses TRBV6-2 or TRBV6-3 with TRBJ2-3. Looked up from germline, CDR1 is MNHEY and CDR2 is SVGEGT. The CDR3 has 17 residues. CDR3 in amino acids: CASSYLVRSGGTDTQYF.

CDR3: CASRDGTSGNTGELFF. The chain joins TRBV6-2 or TRBV6-3 to TRBJ2-2; absent DNA, TCRdb's TRBD2 call cannot be checked. This CDR3 region has 16 residues. Germline CDR1 is MNHEY and CDR2 is SVGEGT.

This chain connects TRBV24-1 to TRBJ1-2. The germline V gene has CDR1 KGHDR and CDR2 SFDVKD. The CDR3 is made up of 11 amino acids. CDR3 in amino acids: CATSDYGNYTF.

The chain carries TRBV20-1 and TRBJ2-7; TCRdb returns TRBD1, unconfirmable since there is no DNA. Germline-derived CDR1 and CDR2 are DFQATT and SNEGSKA (reference sequence). CDR3 size: 15 residues. CDR3 region: CSAKARDLPSYEQYF.

The chain is built from TRBV29-1 and TRBJ2-1; the D call from TCRdb, TRBD2, cannot be confirmed without DNA. Germline CDR1 and CDR2: SQVTM and ANQGSEA. This CDR3 is built from 14 residues. CDR3: CSVSSGLSNNEQFF.

The rearrangement uses TRBV3-1 and TRBJ1-2; no DNA is available, so the TRBD1 call from TCRdb remains unchecked. The CDR3 is 16 residues long. Germline V gene lookup returns CDR1 LGHDT and CDR2 YNNKEL (reference sequence). CDR3: CASSPSGTGETLGYTF.

The gene calls are TRBV5-1 and TRBJ2-5. The length of the CDR3 is 15 residues. The germline gives CDR1 SGHRS, CDR2 YFSETQ. The CDR3 here is CASSLSQGIQETQYF. Drawing the rest from reference TRBV5-1 and TRBJ2-5, the complete variable domain is KAGVTQTPRYLIKTRGQQVTLSCSPISGHRSVSWYQQTPGQGLQFLFEYFSETQRNKGNFPGRFSGRQFSNSRSEMNVSTLELGDSALYLCASSLSQGIQETQYFGPGTRLLVL.

V gene TRBV20-1 combines with J gene TRBJ2-5; there is no DNA to check the TCRdb D call of TRBD2. Germline assignment: CDR1 DFQATT and CDR2 SNEGSKA (reference sequence). The CDR3 consists of 15 residues. The CDR3 loop reads CSAAPHSGAQETQYF.

The chain joins TRBV4-2 to TRBJ2-7; TCRdb proposes TRBD1, but this gene call is untestable without DNA. The CDR3 has 14 amino acids. Germline CDR1 LGHNA, CDR2 YNFKEQ. CDR3 protein: CASSRPGTQYEQYF.